These 14 T cell receptor gamma chains were sequenced from one sample in a study of gamma delta lymphoproliferative disorders and STAT genes. Genomic DNA from isolated PBMCs served as the sequencing template. TCRdb ran CATT on the multiplex PCR reads. The sample shows several thousand gamma-chain clones, roughly 7% of them seen only once. The sequenced sample consisted of blood. The receptors originated from a human donor in good health.

This clone is medium-sized. The V gene is TRGV2, the J gene TRGJP2. Matching the DNA to germline supplied the J gene, which TCRdb does not give. The CDR3 length is 14 residues. Germline V gene sequence: CDR1 EGSNGY, CDR2 YDSYNSKV. V lost 1 base to trimming and J lost 6 bases; unmatched junction nucleotides: 5. As DNA, the CDR3 is TGTGCCACCTGGGACGGCCCCTGTGATTGGATCAAGACGTTT. Translating it yields CATWDGPCDWIKTF.

This clone counts as medium-sized. The chain carries TRGV10 and TRGJ1 or TRGJ2. No J gene was available from TCRdb, and it was assigned here by a germline match of the DNA. TRGV10 is designated an ORF whose function remains uncertain. V was pared by 8 bases and J by 1 base, with 6 bases of the junction left unmatched. The CDR3 runs to 13 residues. The CDR3 region has the DNA TGTGCTGCGTGGGGAAAAAATTATTATAAGAAACTCTTT. Translating it yields CAAWGKNYYKKLF.

This clone is judged medium-sized (0.01 to 0.1%). This specimen includes other DNA sequences encoding the same CDR3. The chain couples TRGV4 to TRGJ1 or TRGJ2. The J gene comes from matching the DNA to germline here; TCRdb lacks it. Germline V gene lookup returns CDR1 EGSTGY and CDR2 YDSYTSSV. V was clipped by 3 bases and J by 4 bases; unmatched bases: 3. The CDR3 consists of 12 residues. The CDR3 region has the DNA TGTGCCACCTGGGATCTCTATTATAAGAAACTCTTT. This sequence encodes CATWDLYYKKLF.

This clone is judged medium-sized (0.01 to 0.1%). V gene TRGV10 combines with J gene TRGJ1 or TRGJ2. TCRdb supplies no J gene; here it was assigned by aligning the nucleotide sequence to germline. TRGV10 is filed as an ORF, its function uncertain. The CDR3 is 14 amino acids. V dropped 8 bases and J dropped 9; count of bases not matched to a gene: 17. DNA of the CDR3: TGTGCTGCGTGGGACCGAACGTTTAGGCGTAAGAAACTCTTT. Translating gives CAAWDRTFRRKKLF.

As to this clone: No DNA is shown, since the ends of the CDR3 on it are uncertain; the CDR3 is the one TCRdb lists. The J gene was not called, though the V gene is TRGV10. TRGV10 is sorted into the ORF group, with uncertain function. The length of the CDR3 is 14 amino acids, counting both ends. The CDR3 loop is CTTVLRGISYKKLF.

This clone is deemed medium-sized (0.01 to 0.1%). The V and J genes are TRGV10 and TRGJ1 or TRGJ2. No J gene was available from TCRdb, and it was assigned here by a germline match of the DNA. TRGV10 has ORF status, its function being uncertain. Unmatched junction bases numbered 10, after V lost 8 bases and J lost 2 bases. The CDR3 totals 14 residues. CDR3 nucleotides: TGTGCTGCGTGGGTTAGAGGTTATTATTATAAGAAACTCTTT. Its protein product is CAAWVRGYYYKKLF.

This clone qualifies as medium-sized. The V gene was identified as TRGV5, while no J gene was called. This CDR3 comprises 11 residues. Germline V gene data show CDR1 as VINAFY and CDR2 as YDVSNSKD. This CDR3 is CATWDRLAKLF. The CDR3 DNA reads as TGTGCCACCTGGGACAGGCTGGCCAAACTCTTT.

In this sample, this clone is medium-sized. The J gene is TRGJ1 or TRGJ2, the V gene TRGV8. TCRdb leaves out the J gene; it was filled in here by matching the DNA to germline. The germline V gene has CDR1 VENAVY and CDR2 YDSYNSRV. The CDR3 contains 16 residues. V dropped 2 bases and J dropped 2; count of bases not matched to a gene: 12. CDR3 sequence (DNA): TGTGCCACCTGGGATACCCTTACGTCGGATTATTATAAGAAACTCTTT. This codes for CATWDTLTSDYYKKLF.

At least ten counts were recorded for this clone. CDR3 in DNA: TGTGCCACATCGGGAGGGAAACTCTTT. This encodes CATSGGKLF. J is TRGJ1 or TRGJ2 and V is TRGV8. TCRdb offers no J gene call, so here the DNA was matched to germline to obtain one. CDR1 VENAVY and CDR2 YDSYNSRV come from the germline V gene. The CDR3 extends over 9 amino acids. The V and J ends lost 10 bases and 12 bases, in that order; junction bases with no gene match: 9.

Relative to its sample, this clone is medium-sized. The chain combines TRGV4 with TRGJ1 or TRGJ2. TCRdb gives no J gene; it was assigned here by matching the DNA to germline. Unmatched junction bases numbered 6, after V lost 1 base and J lost 0 bases. CDR3 length equals 15 residues. Germline-derived CDR1 and CDR2 are EGSTGY and YDSYTSSV. The CDR3 DNA reads TGTGCCACCTGGGATGGAGGATTGAATTATTATAAGAAACTCTTT. Translating gives CATWDGGLNYYKKLF.

This clone is termed medium-sized. The CDR3 bases are TGTGCCACCTGGGATGGGCGAAGTGGATTCAGTTATAAGAAACTCTTT. Its protein product is CATWDGRSGFSYKKLF. This sequence joins TRGV4 and TRGJ1 or TRGJ2. Matching the DNA to germline supplied the J gene, which TCRdb does not give. This CDR3 spans 16 amino acids. V was clipped by 0 bases and J by 6 bases; unmatched bases: 14. CDR1 is EGSTGY and CDR2 is YDSYTSSV in the germline V gene.

Sample share makes this clone medium-sized. A much larger clone differs from this one at a single base, so this may be a read error. The chain uses TRGV10 and TRGJ1 or TRGJ2. The J gene, not given by TCRdb, was assigned here from a germline match of the nucleotide sequence. TRGV10 is given ORF status, its function remaining uncertain. This CDR3 comprises 11 residues. The V segment lost 7 bases and the J segment 2 bases; nucleotides outside the gene matches: 0. Here the CDR3 DNA reads TGTGCTGCGTGGTATTATTATAAGAAACTCTTT. Its translation is CAAWYYYKKLF.

By sample fraction, this clone is medium-sized. The same CDR3 arises from other DNA sequences in this sample as well. This rearrangement joins TRGV8 to TRGJ1 or TRGJ2. TCRdb offers no J gene call, so here the DNA was matched to germline to obtain one. Germline assignment: CDR1 VENAVY and CDR2 YDSYNSRV. This CDR3 region has 12 residues. Trimming removed 1 base from V and 5 bases from J; junction bases left unmatched: 2. The CDR3 protein is CATWDSDYKKLF. In DNA form, the CDR3 reads TGTGCCACCTGGGATAGCGATTATAAGAAACTCTTT.

This clone is labeled medium-sized (0.01 to 0.1%). The chain has TRGV2 and TRGJP2. TCRdb does not report a J gene; here it was assigned by matching the DNA to germline references. The germline CDR1 and CDR2 sequences are EGSNGY and YDSYNSKV. This CDR3 is built from 14 residues. Trimming took 0 bases from V and 12 from J; bases not matched to a gene: 10. CDR3 coding DNA: TGTGCCACCTGGGACGGGCGGTTTCGGGGGATCAAGACGTTT. It encodes CATWDGRFRGIKTF.